These 4 T cell receptor beta chains came from one sample sequenced in a study of T cells in Graves' hyperthyroidism and ophthalmopathy. Amplified TCR beta CDR3 regions derived from RNA transcripts. HTBI primers were used for first-round RT-PCR of the TCR CDR3. From the multiplex PCR reads, TCRdb called clonotypes with MiXCR, one entry per CDR3 protein. The table records roughly 380,000 distinct CDR3 sequences, roughly 20% of them present only once. The sample consisted of blood. The receptor source for this set is a woman aged 40 to 55 with Graves' ophthalmopathy.

At least ten counts were recorded for this clonotype. The chain combines TRBV24-1 with TRBJ2-7; D possibly corresponds to TRBD2 (6 bases). The CDR3 has 14 amino acids. V was trimmed by 2 bases and J by 3 bases, leaving 10 bases between them. The germline V gene has CDR1 KGHDR and CDR2 SFDVKD. The CDR3 region is CATSDSAGGYEQYF. CDR3 in DNA: TGTGCCACCAGTGATTCGGCCGGGGGCTACGAGCAGTACTTC.

The V gene is TRBV6-1, the J gene TRBJ1-2; 11 bases line up with TRBD1. Germline V gives CDR1 MNHNS, CDR2 SASEGT. V was pared by 6 bases and J by 8 bases, with 2 bases of the junction left unmatched. The CDR3 sequence is 12 residues long. The CDR3 loop reads CASRGQGAGYTF. Here the CDR3 DNA reads TGTGCCAGCAGAGGACAGGGGGCCGGCTACACCTTC.

In its sample, this clonotype was seen many times. The chain employs TRBV25-1 and TRBJ1-6; no clear D. The CDR3 has 15 residues. Germline CDR1 and CDR2: MGHDK and SYGVNS. V shed 6 bases and J shed 7 bases, with 16 bases lying between them. DNA of the CDR3: TGTGCCAGCAGCGAAGGCACAGCCCCAAATTCACCCCTCCACTTT. It encodes CASSEGTAPNSPLHF.

This clonotype was observed at least ten times. The chain recombines TRBV28 with TRBJ2-4; no reliable D call. Germline CDR1 MDHEN, CDR2 SYDVKM. The CDR3 runs to 12 residues. V shed 5 bases and J shed 7 bases, with 9 bases lying between them. The DNA of the CDR3 is TGTGCCAGCAGTGATGTCCGGAACATTCAGTACTTC. It encodes CASSDVRNIQYF.